A selection of T cell receptor beta chains follows, all from one sample in a study of T cell changes during pregnancy in multiple sclerosis. Clones were read by immunoSEQ multiplex PCR, and TCRdb kept only the in-frame ones, dropping some. Here the sample spans 75,000 to 80,000 clones, approximately 94% being singletons. The material sequenced was peripheral blood, taken after pregnancy. The receptors stem from a female donor in good health, enrolled as a control in a pregnancy study. CDR3s include the opening cysteine and the closing phenylalanine or tryptophan. The D gene is left open where the match is weak. The size of a clone is reported for some rows only, either as once, few or many, or as a class for expanded clones.

TRBV2,TRBD1,.,TRBJ1-4,TGTGCCAGCAGTGAAGACAGGGGTTACGAAAAACTGTTTTTT,CASSEDRGYEKLFF
TRBV7-2,.,.,TRBJ2-5,TGTGCCAGCAGCCGGGCAGGGTCAGGAGAGACCCAGTACTTC,CASSRAGSGETQYF
TRBV4-1,TRBD1,.,TRBJ1-1,TGCGCCAGCAGCCAAGGTTCAGGGGGGACCACTGAAGCTTTCTTT,CASSQGSGGTTEAFF
TRBV7-8,.,.,TRBJ1-1,TGTGCCAGCAGCTTAGCTGACCGGGGTGGGACTGAAGCTTTCTTT,CASSLADRGGTEAFF
TRBV7-2,.,.,TRBJ2-3,TGTGCCAGCAGCTTAAGTGGAGACCCATTCACAGATACGCAGTATTTT,CASSLSGDPFTDTQYF
TRBV6-5,TRBD2,.,TRBJ2-3,TGTGCCAGCAGTTACTGGGGGGGGGTCACAGATACGCAGTATTTT,CASSYWGGVTDTQYF
TRBV5-1,.,.,TRBJ2-7,TGCGCCAGCAGATACCGGGACACAGCCTCCGAGCAGTACTTC,CASRYRDTASEQYF
TRBV19,.,.,TRBJ2-7,TGTGCCAGTAGCGAACAGGTGAGCTCCTACGAGCAGTACTTC,CASSEQVSSYEQYF
TRBV18,.,.,TRBJ2-7,TGTGCCAGCTCACCACGGCCTGGGGCGGACGAGCAGTACTTC,CASSPRPGADEQYF
TRBV2,.,.,TRBJ1-4,TGTGCCAGCAGGGGGCAGGTGTATGAAAAACTGTTTTTT,CASRGQVYEKLFF
TRBV10-3,TRBD1,.,TRBJ1-2,TGTGCCATCAGGAATATACAGGGGGTATTCTATGGCTACACCTTC,CAIRNIQGVFYGYTF
TRBV19,TRBD2,.,TRBJ2-2,TGTGCCAGTAGTCCATTTAGCGGGAGGAGAACCGGGGAGCTGTTTTTT,CASSPFSGRRTGELFF
TRBV9,.,few,TRBJ1-3,TGTGCCAGCAGCGGTCCCGGGGGTAGTGGAAACACCATATATTTT,CASSGPGGSGNTIYF
TRBV12-5,TRBD1,.,TRBJ2-2,TGTGCTAGTGGTCCGGGACAGGGTGTCGGGGAGCTGTTTTTT,CASGPGQGVGELFF
TRBV6-5,TRBD2,.,TRBJ2-2,TGTGCCAGCAGTTTCTTCGGGACTAGTTACACCGGGGAGCTGTTTTTT,CASSFFGTSYTGELFF
TRBV9,TRBD1,.,TRBJ1-3,TGTGCCAGCAGCGTAGGGCGATTGGGGCCAGGGGGAGACACCATATATTTT,CASSVGRLGPGGDTIYF
TRBV7-9,TRBD1,.,TRBJ1-1,TGTGCCAGCAGCCCCGCTGGACAGGGGGGGTCCGACACTGAAGCTTTCTTT,CASSPAGQGGSDTEAFF
TRBV9,.,.,TRBJ1-3,TGTGCCAGCAGCGTAGATGGAGTCTCTGGAAACACCATATATTTT,CASSVDGVSGNTIYF
TRBV19,.,.,TRBJ2-5,TGTGCCAGTCTACCCCGGGAGTCGGGGACCCAGTACTTC,CASLPRESGTQYF
TRBV13,.,.,TRBJ1-2,TGTGCCAGCAGCTTACATCCCAGGGAGGGGGGCTACACCTTC,CASSLHPREGGYTF
TRBV10-1,.,.,TRBJ1-2,TGCGCTTCGTATGGCTACACCTTC,CASYGYTF
TRBV28,TRBD1,.,TRBJ1-5,TGTGCCAGCAGTTCGCAGGGGGCCGCACGGGAACAGCCCCAGCATTTT,CASSSQGAAREQPQHF
TRBV6-6,.,.,TRBJ2-5,TGTGCCAGCAGTCACCGACTAGAAGATGGGACCCAGTACTTC,CASSHRLEDGTQYF